Described below is a single T cell receptor beta chain sequence and its context. This sample was included in a study of long-term antiretroviral therapy in people with HIV. The CDR3 extends over 16 amino acids. Survey-level resolution applied to immunoSEQ assay v3.0. Generated by immunoSEQ multiplex PCR, the TCRdb table keeps only in-frame clones and is missing some. Altogether about 18,000 clones are present, approximately 95% being singletons, with the ten largest covering around 1.5%. The sequences come from unsorted PBMCs, collected 10.4 years after starting antiretroviral therapy. The clonotype was recovered from a young man with HIV. The V call is TRBV12-2, the J call TRBJ2-7; the table's D call, TRBD2, was not checked against the DNA. TRBV12-2 is shown as a pseudogene. The CDR3 spells CASRPHRRAESYEQYF. The CDR3 region has the DNA TGTGCAAGTCGCCCACATAGGAGGGCGGAGTCCTACGAGCAGTACTTC.